The 24 T cell receptor beta chains below were found in one sample sequenced in a study of molecular identifiers for immune sequencing clone quantification. Each CDR3 protein is one row after TCRdb ran MiXCR on the PCR reads. The data contain under 800,000 distinct CDR3 sequences, 25% of them singletons. The sample was naive CD8+ T cells from blood, with Jurkat cell RNA spiked in. This sample's subset: FACS-sorted CD8+CD4-CCR7+CD45RA+ naive T cells. The receptors here all came from a human donor in good health. Some libraries in this study had Jurkat cell RNA spiked in.

This clonotype was seen at least ten times. The chain couples TRBV2 to TRBJ2-2; perhaps TRBD2 as D (5 bases). V dropped 10 bases and J dropped 5 bases, with 11 bases sitting between them. The germline gives CDR1 SNHLY, CDR2 FYNNEI. The CDR3 length is 12 residues. CDR3 loop: CANKRATGELFF. The CDR3 nucleotides are TGTGCCAATAAGAGGGCTACCGGGGAGCTGTTTTTT.

Note on this clonotype: A much larger clone lies one base from this, so it may be a read error. The V and J genes are TRBV7-9 and TRBJ1-1; D is unresolved. There are 12 residues in the CDR3. CDR1 and CDR2 from the germline V gene are SEHNR and FQNEAQ (reference sequence). CDR3 coding DNA: TGTGCCAGCAGCGTAGAAAACACTGAAGCTTACTTT. This gives the protein CASSVENTEAYF.

There are many counts of this clonotype. The chain carries TRBV12-3 or TRBV12-4 and TRBJ2-1, with D unclear. Between the trimmed V and J ends, which lost 5 bases and 9 bases, there was a span of 14 bases. This CDR3 has 13 residues. CDR3 bases: TGTGCCAGCAGTGCTGGGGTTATTAGTGAGCAGTTCTTC. It codes for CASSAGVISEQFF.

In its sample, this clonotype was seen a few times. This chain links TRBV4-3 with TRBJ1-4; D is perhaps TRBD1 (6 bases). Germline CDR1 is LGHNA and CDR2 is YSLEER. This CDR3 spans 19 amino acids. V was trimmed by 0 bases and J by 0 bases, leaving 17 bases between them. CDR3 region: CASSQEGRGGGTTNEKLFF. CDR3 nucleotide sequence: TGCGCCAGCAGCCAAGAGGGACGGGGAGGGGGAACAACTAATGAAAAACTGTTTTTT.

In its sample, this clonotype was seen once. This sequence may be a read error, since a much larger clone differs from it by one base. The V gene is TRBV5-6, the J gene TRBJ2-1, with 12 bases aligning to TRBD2. This CDR3 region has 16 residues. Germline CDR1 SGHDT, CDR2 YYEEEE. Losses at the gene ends were 4 bases for V and 6 bases for J; bases not matched to a gene: 8. In nucleotides, the CDR3 is TGTGCCAGCAGCCCAGGGACTAGCGGGCCGTCCAATGAGCAGTTCTTC. This codes for CASSPGTSGPSNEQFF.

The sample holds a few counts of this clonotype. The CDR3 coding sequence is TGTGCCAGCAGTCCAATGGCGGGACAGGGCTGGACCGGGGAGCTGTTTTTT. Translating gives CASSPMAGQGWTGELFF. This chain joins TRBV28 and TRBJ2-2; TRBD1 matches 9 bases. Trimming took 5 bases from V and 5 from J; bases not matched to a gene: 12. Germline V CDR1 and CDR2: MDHEN, SYDVKM. This CDR3 has 17 residues. The full variable domain, in which reference TRBV28 and TRBJ2-2 provide the parts outside the CDR3, is DVKVTQSSRYLVKRTGEKVFLECVQDMDHENMFWYRQDPGLGLRLIYFSYDVKMKEKGDIPEGYSVSREKKERFSLILESASTNQTSMYLCASSPMAGQGWTGELFFGEGSRLTVL.

This clonotype was counted at least ten times. The chain is built from TRBV12-3 or TRBV12-4 and TRBJ2-3, with TRBD1 as a possible D gene (6 bases). The V and J ends lost 3 bases and 6 bases respectively, with 13 bases between them. CDR3 length equals 14 residues. The chain's CDR3 is CASSFATGRDTQYF. In nucleotides, the CDR3 is TGTGCCAGCAGTTTCGCGACAGGACGTGATACGCAGTATTTT.

In the case of this clonotype: A much larger clone lies one base from this, so it may be a read error. This rearrangement joins TRBV12-3 or TRBV12-4 to TRBJ2-7; tentative D call: TRBD2 (6 bases). V was cut by 5 bases and J by 2 bases, with 16 bases left in between. The CDR3 consists of 15 residues. CDR3 loop: CASSHTGRGTYEQYF. The CDR3 nucleotides are TGTGCCAGCAGTCATACCGGACGGGGGACCTACGAGCAGTACTTC.

This clonotype has at least ten counts. The V gene is TRBV28, the J gene TRBJ2-4; TRBD2 might be the D (7 bases). Germline V gene sequence: CDR1 MDHEN, CDR2 SYDVKM. V was shortened by 5 bases and J by 0 bases, with 20 bases between the two germline ends. The CDR3 consists of 18 residues. CDR3 residues: CASSLRGGSPLAKNIQYF. The CDR3 DNA sequence: TGTGCCAGCAGTCTCCGCGGGGGCAGCCCACTAGCCAAAAACATTCAGTACTTC.

This clonotype was found many times. The chain recombines TRBV27 with TRBJ2-2; D ambiguous. The CDR3 runs to 14 residues. V was cut by 8 bases and J by 0 bases, with 10 bases left in between. Per the germline V gene, CDR1 is MNHEY and CDR2 is SMNVEV (reference sequence). CDR3 nucleotide sequence: TGTGCCAGCTACGACCTGGCGAACACCGGGGAGCTGTTTTTT. This translates into CASYDLANTGELFF.

A remark on this clonotype: A much more abundant neighbour one base away suggests this may be a read error. This sequence joins TRBV29-1 and TRBJ1-1, with D unclear. The CDR3 is 13 amino acids. CDR1 SQVTM and CDR2 ANQGSEA come from the germline V gene. Trimming shortened V by 3 bases and J by 0 bases, and 8 bases separated the two germline ends. CDR3 DNA: TGCAGCGTTGAGCACGGAGTGAACACTGAAGCTTTCTTT. Amino acids: CSVEHGVNTEAFF.

Comment on this clonotype: A read error is possible here, since a much larger clone lies one base away. The chain carries TRBV28 and TRBJ2-6; a possible D gene is TRBD1 (5 bases). Germline CDR1 MDHEN, CDR2 SYDVKM. The CDR3 is 18 residues long. CDR3 region: CASSLWTELSSGANVPTF. CDR3 nucleotide sequence: TGTGCCAGCAGTTTATGGACAGAGCTGAGCTCTGGGGCCAACGTCCCGACTTTC.

About this clonotype: A much larger clone differs from this one at a single base, so this may be a read error. This chain joins TRBV7-9 and TRBJ2-3, with D possibly matching TRBD1 (6 bases). The ends were cut back, 8 bases at V and 6 bases at J, with 21 bases in the middle. CDR1 SEHNR and CDR2 FQNEAQ come from the germline V gene (reference sequence). The length of the CDR3 is 15 residues. CDR3 sequence (DNA): TGTGCCAGCCGCGTCTCTTTGGGGGCCTACGATACGCAGTATTTT. This codes for CASRVSLGAYDTQYF.

The chain employs TRBV12-3 or TRBV12-4 and TRBJ1-3; maybe TRBD1 (5 bases). This CDR3 region has 17 residues. V lost 5 bases and J lost 4, with 21 bases in between. Here the CDR3 reads CASSPEAGGNGGNTIYF. In DNA form, the CDR3 reads TGTGCCAGCAGTCCCGAGGCGGGGGGTAACGGGGGAAACACCATATATTTT.

For this clonotype: Just one base apart from a much larger clone, this may be a read error. The chain couples TRBV28 to TRBJ2-4; D is unclear. Trimming removed 8 bases at V and 1 base at J, with 9 bases between. CDR3 size: 13 residues. CDR1 MDHEN and CDR2 SYDVKM come from the germline V gene. CDR3 protein: CASGSAAKNIQYF. The CDR3 region has the DNA TGTGCCAGCGGTTCGGCCGCCAAAAACATTCAGTACTTC.

This clonotype was detected a few times. The gene calls are TRBV6-5 and TRBJ2-3; 8 bases align to TRBD2. The trim removed 6 bases at V and 0 bases at J, leaving 2 bases unmatched. Germline-derived CDR1 and CDR2 are MNHEY and SVGAGI. This CDR3 is built from 14 residues. The CDR3 DNA reads TGTGCCAGCAGCGCGGGGGGAAGCACAGATACGCAGTATTTT. Its translation is CASSAGGSTDTQYF.

CDR3 DNA: TGTGCCAGCAGTTACGGGACTAAACACACCGGGGAGCTGTTTTTT. Its protein product is CASSYGTKHTGELFF. V is TRBV6-5 and J is TRBJ2-2, with TRBD2 matching 7 bases. With V trimmed by 2 bases and J by 3 bases, 3 bases remained unmatched. Germline V gene sequence: CDR1 MNHEY, CDR2 SVGAGI. This CDR3 region has 15 residues.

This clonotype appeared many times. The genes are TRBV28 and TRBJ2-5, with D possibly TRBD2 on 6 matching bases. The ends were cut back, 6 bases at V and 0 bases at J, with 8 bases in the middle. This CDR3 is built from 13 residues. The germline gives CDR1 MDHEN, CDR2 SYDVKM. The CDR3 DNA reads as TGTGCCAGCAGCGAGCGGGACCAAGAGACCCAGTACTTC. Translating gives CASSERDQETQYF.

The rearrangement links TRBV19 to TRBJ1-1, with D possibly being TRBD1 (6 bases). Germline V gene sequence: CDR1 LNHDA, CDR2 SQIVND (reference sequence). This CDR3 has 13 amino acids. V lost 10 bases, J lost 1 base, and 13 bases lay in between. As DNA, the CDR3 is TGTGCCACATCACAGGGCGCGAACACTGAAGCTTTCTTT. Amino acid sequence: CATSQGANTEAFF.

A few counts support this clonotype. V usage is TRBV20-1 and J usage is TRBJ1-4, with 8 nucleotides matching TRBD1. The CDR3 consists of 14 residues. Per germline, CDR1 DFQATT and CDR2 SNEGSKA (reference sequence). V lost 6 bases and J lost 8; bases outside the gene matches: 11. The CDR3 region has the DNA TGCAGTGCCCACGGACAGGGACATAAGGAAAAACTGTTTTTT. It is translated as CSAHGQGHKEKLFF.

To note about this clonotype: Sequence at one end of the junction differs from germline and may be a read error. This chain uses TRBV4-3 with TRBJ2-7; 12 nucleotides line up with TRBD2. In germline, CDR1 is LGHNA, CDR2 YSLEER. The CDR3 spans 17 residues. CDR3 in DNA: TGCGCCGGCAGCCGCAAGCCGACGACTAGCGGGAGCCTCGAGCAGTACTTC. Translated: CAGSRKPTTSGSLEQYF.

The chain carries TRBV5-1 and TRBJ2-1; possibly TRBD1 for D (6 bases). The V gene lost 4 bases and the J gene lost 4 bases, with 15 bases spanning the gap. The CDR3 covers 15 residues. Germline V gene lookup returns CDR1 SGHRS and CDR2 YFSETQ. In DNA form, the CDR3 reads TGCGCCAGCAGCGCTGGGGACATATTTTACAATGAGCAGTTCTTC. Its translation is CASSAGDIFYNEQFF.

In the case of this clonotype: A much bigger clone sits one base away, suggesting this may be a read error. The CDR3: CGAGGARTDTQYF. The CDR3 DNA reads as TGCGGCGCTGGGGGGGCCCGCACAGATACGCAGTATTTT. The V gene is TRBV29-1, the J gene TRBJ2-3, with D perhaps TRBD2 (7 bases). The CDR3 loop spans 13 amino acids. Germline-derived CDR1 and CDR2 are SQVTM and ANQGSEA.

This clonotype was detected a few times. This sequence joins TRBV5-4 and TRBJ2-7; D ambiguous. The CDR3 has 14 residues. Germline CDR1 and CDR2: SGHNT and YYREEE (reference sequence). V lost 0 bases to trimming and J lost 9 bases, with 16 bases between them. Written as DNA, the CDR3 is TGTGCCAGCAGCTTGGGAGTGGACCTACGAGTGCAGTACTTC. Its translation is CASSLGVDLRVQYF.